The clone carrying this T cell receptor beta chain has just a few counts. The sample originates from a study of shared clonotypes between healthy human individuals. The wider study: Each donor's CD4 naive and CD4 memory cells filled three plates apiece, CD8 naive two, and CD8 memory one.

Assay used: immunoSEQ multiplex PCR; TCRdb lists only in-frame clones, some missing. The sample lists about 1 million clones, more than 60% seen once, with about 1.5% in the top ten. Germline lookup yields CDR1 ENHRY and CDR2 SYGVKD. There are 17 residues in the CDR3. The V segment lost 0 bases and the J segment 0 bases; nucleotides outside the gene matches: 3. Sequencing was done on a sample of memory CD4+ T cells sorted from blood. Subset meaning: CD45RA-negative fraction. The TCR was taken from a man between 18 and 35 years old in good health. The V and J genes are TRBV10-3 and TRBJ1-5; 9 bases agree with TRBD1. DNA of the CDR3: TGTGCCATCAGTGAGTCTCGGACAGGGGATAGCAATCAGCCCCAGCATTTT. Translating gives CAISESRTGDSNQPQHF.